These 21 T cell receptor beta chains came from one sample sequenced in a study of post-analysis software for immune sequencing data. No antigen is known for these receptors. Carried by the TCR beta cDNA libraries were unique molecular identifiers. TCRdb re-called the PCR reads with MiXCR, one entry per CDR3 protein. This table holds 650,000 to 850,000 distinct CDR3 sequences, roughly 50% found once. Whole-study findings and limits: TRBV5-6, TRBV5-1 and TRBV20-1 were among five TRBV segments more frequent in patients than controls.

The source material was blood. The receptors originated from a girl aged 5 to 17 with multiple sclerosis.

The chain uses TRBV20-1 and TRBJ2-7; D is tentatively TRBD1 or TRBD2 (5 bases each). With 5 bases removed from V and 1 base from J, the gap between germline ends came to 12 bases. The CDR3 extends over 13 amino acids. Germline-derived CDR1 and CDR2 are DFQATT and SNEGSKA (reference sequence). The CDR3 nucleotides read TGCAGTGCTCGGGGCCGATTTTCCTACGAGCAGTACTTC. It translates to CSARGRFSYEQYF.

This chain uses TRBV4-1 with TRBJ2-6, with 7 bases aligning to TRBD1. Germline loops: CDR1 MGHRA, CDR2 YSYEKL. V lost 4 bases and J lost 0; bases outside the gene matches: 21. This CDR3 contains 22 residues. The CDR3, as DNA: TGCGCCAGCAGCCGACAGGGATTTTACATCCCCCGAAAACCCTCTGGGGCCAACGTCCTGACTTTC. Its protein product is CASSRQGFYIPRKPSGANVLTF.

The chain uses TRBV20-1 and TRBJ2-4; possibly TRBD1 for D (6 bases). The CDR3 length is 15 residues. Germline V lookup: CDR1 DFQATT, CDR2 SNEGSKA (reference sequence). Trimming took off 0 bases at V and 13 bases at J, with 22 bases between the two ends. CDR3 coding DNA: TGCAGTGCTAGAGATCGAACAGGGTCCCCCTACAAGCAGTACTTC. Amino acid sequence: CSARDRTGSPYKQYF.

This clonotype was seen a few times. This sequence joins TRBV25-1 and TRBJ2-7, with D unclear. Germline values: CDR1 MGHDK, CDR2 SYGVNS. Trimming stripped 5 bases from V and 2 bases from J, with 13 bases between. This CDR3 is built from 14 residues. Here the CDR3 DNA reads TGTGCCAGCAGTAGTCCGTCTTGGGCCTACGAGCAGTACTTC. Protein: CASSSPSWAYEQYF.

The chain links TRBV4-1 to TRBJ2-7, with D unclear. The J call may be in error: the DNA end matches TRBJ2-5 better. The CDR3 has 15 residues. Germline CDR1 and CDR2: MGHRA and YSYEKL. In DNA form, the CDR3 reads TGCGCCAGCAGCCAAGATTTCCACCCCACACAGACCCAGTACTTC. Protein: CASSQDFHPTQTQYF.

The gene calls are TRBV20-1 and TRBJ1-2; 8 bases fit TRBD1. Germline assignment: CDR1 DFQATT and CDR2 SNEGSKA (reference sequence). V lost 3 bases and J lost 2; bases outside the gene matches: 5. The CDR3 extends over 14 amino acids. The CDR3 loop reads CSASPGGSNYGYTF. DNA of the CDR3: TGCAGTGCTAGCCCAGGGGGCTCGAACTATGGCTACACCTTC.

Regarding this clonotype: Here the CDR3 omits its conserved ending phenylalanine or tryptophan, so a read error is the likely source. The CDR3 protein is CASSPQAGGKNIQYY. The DNA of the CDR3 is TGTGCCAGCAGCCCTCAGGCAGGGGGGAAAAACATTCAGTACTAC. The chain couples TRBV7-2 to TRBJ2-4, with D perhaps matching TRBD1 (7 bases). CDR1 SGHTA and CDR2 FQGNSA come from the germline V gene. V was shortened by 5 bases and J by 4 bases, with 15 bases between the two germline ends. CDR3 length equals 15 residues.

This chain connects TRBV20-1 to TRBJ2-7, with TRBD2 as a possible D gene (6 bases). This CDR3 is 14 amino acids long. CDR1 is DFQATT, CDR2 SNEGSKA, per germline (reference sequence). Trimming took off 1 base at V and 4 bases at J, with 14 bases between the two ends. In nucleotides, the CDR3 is TGCAGTGCTAGAGGCCCGGGAGCTAAATACGAGCAGTACTTC. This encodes CSARGPGAKYEQYF.

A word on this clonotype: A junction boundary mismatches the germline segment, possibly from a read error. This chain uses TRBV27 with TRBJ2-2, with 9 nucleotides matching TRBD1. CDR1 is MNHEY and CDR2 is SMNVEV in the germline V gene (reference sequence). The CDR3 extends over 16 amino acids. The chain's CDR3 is CASKITGTGNTGEPFF. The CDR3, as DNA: TGTGCCAGCAAAATAACCGGGACAGGGAACACCGGGGAGCCGTTTTTT.

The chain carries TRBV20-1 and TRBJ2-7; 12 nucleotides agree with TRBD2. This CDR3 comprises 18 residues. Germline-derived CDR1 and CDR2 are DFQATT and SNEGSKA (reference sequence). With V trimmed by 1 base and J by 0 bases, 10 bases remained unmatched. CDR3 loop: CSARGGALAGGSSYEQYF. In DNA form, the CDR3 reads TGCAGTGCTAGAGGCGGGGCACTAGCGGGAGGTAGCTCCTACGAGCAGTACTTC.

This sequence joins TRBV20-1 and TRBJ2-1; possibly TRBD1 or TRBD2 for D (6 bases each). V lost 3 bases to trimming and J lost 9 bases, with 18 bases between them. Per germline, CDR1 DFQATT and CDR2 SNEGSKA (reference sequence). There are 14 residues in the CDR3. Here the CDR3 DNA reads TGCAGTGCTAGGGCAAGGGGGGTAGGATTTGAGCAGTTCTTC. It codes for CSARARGVGFEQFF.

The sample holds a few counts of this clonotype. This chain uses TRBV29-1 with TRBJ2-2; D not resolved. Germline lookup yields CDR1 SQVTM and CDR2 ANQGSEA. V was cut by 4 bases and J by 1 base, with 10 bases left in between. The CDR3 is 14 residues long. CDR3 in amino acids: CSVARQENTGELFF. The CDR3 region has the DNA TGCAGCGTTGCGCGGCAGGAGAACACCGGGGAGCTGTTTTTT.

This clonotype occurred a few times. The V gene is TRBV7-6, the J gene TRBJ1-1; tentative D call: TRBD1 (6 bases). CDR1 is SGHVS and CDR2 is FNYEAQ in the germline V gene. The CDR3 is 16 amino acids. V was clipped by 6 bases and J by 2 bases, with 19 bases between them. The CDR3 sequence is CASSQGGGRGNTEAFF. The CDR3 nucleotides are TGTGCCAGCAGTCAAGGGGGGGGTCGAGGTAACACTGAAGCTTTCTTT.

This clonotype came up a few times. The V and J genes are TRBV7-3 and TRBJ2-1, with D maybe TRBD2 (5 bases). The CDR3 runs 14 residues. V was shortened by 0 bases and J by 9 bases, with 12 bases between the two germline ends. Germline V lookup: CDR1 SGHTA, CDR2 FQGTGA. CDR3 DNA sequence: TGTGCCAGCAGCTTAACCCCTCGAGGAGGTGAGCAGTTCTTC. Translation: CASSLTPRGGEQFF.

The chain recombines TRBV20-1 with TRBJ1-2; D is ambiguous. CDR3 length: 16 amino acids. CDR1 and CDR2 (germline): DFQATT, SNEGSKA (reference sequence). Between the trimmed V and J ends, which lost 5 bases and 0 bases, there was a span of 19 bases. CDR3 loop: CSAGGQTGISNYGYTF. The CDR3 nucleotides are TGCAGTGCTGGAGGGCAAACCGGGATCTCTAACTATGGCTACACCTTC.

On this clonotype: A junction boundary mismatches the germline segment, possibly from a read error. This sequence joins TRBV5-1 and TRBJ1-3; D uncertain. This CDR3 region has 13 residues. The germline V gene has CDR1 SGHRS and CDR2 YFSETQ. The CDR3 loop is CASRDKTGNTTYF. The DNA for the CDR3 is TGCGCCAGCAGAGACAAGACTGGAAACACCACATATTTT.

The CDR3 DNA reads as TGTGCCACCACCCTGCTCGCGGCGGATACGCAGTATTTT. Translating it yields CATTLLAADTQYF. J is TRBJ2-3 and V is TRBV2; D ambiguous. CDR1 is SNHLY and CDR2 is FYNNEI in the germline V gene. The V and J ends lost 10 bases and 6 bases respectively, with 17 bases between them. The length of the CDR3 is 13 residues.

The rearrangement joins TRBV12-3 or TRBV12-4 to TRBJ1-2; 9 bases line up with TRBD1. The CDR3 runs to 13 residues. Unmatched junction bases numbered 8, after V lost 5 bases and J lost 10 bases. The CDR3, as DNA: TGTGCCAGCAGTGATCCCGGGACAGGGAACTACACCTTC. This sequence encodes CASSDPGTGNYTF.

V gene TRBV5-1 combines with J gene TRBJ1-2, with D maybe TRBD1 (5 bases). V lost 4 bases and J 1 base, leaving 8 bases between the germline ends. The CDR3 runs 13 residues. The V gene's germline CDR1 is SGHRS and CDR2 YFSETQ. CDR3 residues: CASSPGHNYGYTF. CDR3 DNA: TGCGCCAGCAGCCCCGGACATAACTATGGCTACACCTTC.

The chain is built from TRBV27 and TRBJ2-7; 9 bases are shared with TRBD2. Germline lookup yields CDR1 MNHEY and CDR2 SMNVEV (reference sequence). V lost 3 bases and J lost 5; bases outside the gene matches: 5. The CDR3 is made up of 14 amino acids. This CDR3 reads CASSLAGGGNEQYF. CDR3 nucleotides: TGTGCCAGCAGTTTGGCGGGAGGGGGTAACGAGCAGTACTTC.

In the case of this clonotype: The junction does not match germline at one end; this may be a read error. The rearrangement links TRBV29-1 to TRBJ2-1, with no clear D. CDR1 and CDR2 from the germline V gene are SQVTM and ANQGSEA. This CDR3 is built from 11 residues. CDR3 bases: TGCAGCGTCGAAGACGGGAATGAGCAGTTCTTC. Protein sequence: CSVEDGNEQFF.